This T cell receptor (beta chain) was recorded in a study of blood T cells in healthy people across ages. General study findings and limits: Samples with more naive T cells showed higher observed beta diversity.

Using a J-beta primer mix together with a sample-barcoded 5' primer, a second PCR was run for roughly 6 to 11 cycles. TCRdb reanalysed the 5' RACE reads using MiXCR and keeps one entry per CDR3 protein. The repertoire includes over a million distinct CDR3 sequences, around 59% of them detected once, and 5% to 7% sits in the top ten. Comments on this clonotype: Its antigen is not known.

The CDR3 spans 14 residues. Trimming stripped 2 bases from V and 5 bases from J, with 12 bases between. Per the germline V gene, CDR1 is MNHEY and CDR2 is SVGEGT. The genes are TRBV6-2 or TRBV6-3 and TRBJ1-1, with a tentative D call TRBD1 (6 bases). The specimen sequenced was blood. This TCR came from a man aged 18 to 35 in good health. In DNA form, the CDR3 reads TGTGCCAGCAGTTACGTCGGGGGGCGGACTGAAGCTTTCTTT. Translating gives CASSYVGGRTEAFF.